By share, the clone carrying this TCR beta chain counts as medium-sized. Its antigen is not known. Thyroid surgery took place with no prior treatment in any patient. Using MiXCR, TCRdb reanalyzed the PCR reads. The table shows roughly 39,000 clones, with about half occurring only once. The data originate from a study of metastatic and nonmetastatic thyroid tumors. Germline CDR1 reads SGHAT; CDR2 reads FQDESV (reference sequence). Trimming took off 8 bases at V and 3 bases at J, with 20 bases between the two ends. The CDR3 length is 16 residues. The study, taken as a whole, reports: Malignant tumors reportedly showed significantly higher TCR beta diversity than benign nodules in both blood and tumor.

Sequenced sample: tumor tissue. The sequence was collected from a male donor with papillary thyroid cancer or a benign thyroid nodule (not recorded which). Some clones in this sample may be carry-over from other donors' samples. This sequence joins TRBV11-1 and TRBJ2-1; no clear D. The CDR3 DNA reads TGTGCCAGCTCTAGTTCGGAAGGACCCCGCTACAATGAGCAGTTCTTC. Translated: CASSSSEGPRYNEQFF.